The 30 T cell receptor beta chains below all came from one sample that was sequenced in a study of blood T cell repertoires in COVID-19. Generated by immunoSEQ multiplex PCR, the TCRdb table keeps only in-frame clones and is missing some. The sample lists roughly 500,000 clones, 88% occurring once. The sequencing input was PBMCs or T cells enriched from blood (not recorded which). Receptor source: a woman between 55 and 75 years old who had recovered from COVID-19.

This CDR3 is CASNGEGARSYEQYV. The CDR3 DNA reads TGTGCCAGCAACGGTGAGGGGGCACGCTCCTACGAGCAGTACGTC. V gene TRBV9 combines with J gene TRBJ2-7, with 7 positions matching TRBD1. V was clipped by 6 bases and J by 0 bases; unmatched bases: 9. Looked up from germline, CDR1 is SGDLS and CDR2 is YYNGEE. The CDR3 totals 15 residues.

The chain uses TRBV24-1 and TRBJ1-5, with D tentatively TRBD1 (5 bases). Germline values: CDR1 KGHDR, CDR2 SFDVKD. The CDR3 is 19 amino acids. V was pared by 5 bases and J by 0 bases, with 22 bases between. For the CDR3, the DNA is TGTGCCACCAGTGGGGGGAGGGACCGATCTATGTTTAGCAATCAGCCCCAGCATTTT. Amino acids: CATSGGRDRSMFSNQPQHF.

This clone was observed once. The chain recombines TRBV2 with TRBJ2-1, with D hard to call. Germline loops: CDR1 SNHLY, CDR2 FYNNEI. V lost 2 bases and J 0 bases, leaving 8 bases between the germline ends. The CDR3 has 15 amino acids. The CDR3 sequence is CASSESESSYNEQFF. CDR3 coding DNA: TGTGCCAGCAGTGAATCGGAGAGCTCCTACAATGAGCAGTTCTTC.

DNA for the CDR3: TGTGCCAGCAGCGTAGGAGGGAATGGCTACACCTTC. Protein sequence: CASSVGGNGYTF. This chain links TRBV9 with TRBJ1-2, with D hard to call. V gave up 0 bases and J gave up 6 bases, with 6 bases separating them. Germline V CDR1 and CDR2: SGDLS, YYNGEE. The CDR3 is 12 amino acids.

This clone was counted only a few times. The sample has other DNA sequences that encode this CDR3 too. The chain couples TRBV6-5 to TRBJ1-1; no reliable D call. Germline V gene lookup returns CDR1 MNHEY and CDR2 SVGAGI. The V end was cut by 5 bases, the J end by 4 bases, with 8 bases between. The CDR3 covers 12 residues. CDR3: CASSPPGTEAFF. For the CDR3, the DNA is TGTGCCAGCAGTCCTCCGGGCACTGAAGCTTTCTTT.

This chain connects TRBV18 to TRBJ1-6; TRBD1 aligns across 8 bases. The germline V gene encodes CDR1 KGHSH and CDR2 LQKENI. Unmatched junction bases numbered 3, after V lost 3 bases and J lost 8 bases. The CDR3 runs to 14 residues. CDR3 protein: CASSPGQVDSPLHF. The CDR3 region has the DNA TGTGCCAGCTCACCGGGACAGGTGGATTCACCCCTCCACTTT.

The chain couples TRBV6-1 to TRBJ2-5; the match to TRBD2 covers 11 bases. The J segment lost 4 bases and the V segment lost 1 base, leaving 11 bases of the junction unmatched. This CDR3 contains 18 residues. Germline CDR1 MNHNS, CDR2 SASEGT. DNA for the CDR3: TGTGCCAGCAGTGAAGGGGTATCGGCTAGCGGGGGGAGAGAGACCCAGTACTTC. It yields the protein CASSEGVSASGGRETQYF.

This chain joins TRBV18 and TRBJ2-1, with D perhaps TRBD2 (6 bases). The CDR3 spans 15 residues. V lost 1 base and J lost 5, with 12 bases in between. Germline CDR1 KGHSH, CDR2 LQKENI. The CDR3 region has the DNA TGTGCCAGCTCACCACTTGCGGGGACCCACAATGAGCAGTTCTTC. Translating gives CASSPLAGTHNEQFF.

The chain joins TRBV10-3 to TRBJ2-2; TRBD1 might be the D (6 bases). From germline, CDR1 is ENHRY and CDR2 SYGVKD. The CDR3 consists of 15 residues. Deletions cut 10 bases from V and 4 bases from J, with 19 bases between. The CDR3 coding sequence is TGTGCCACCGGACCGAGAACAGGGAGCACCGGGGAGCTGTTTTTT. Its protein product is CATGPRTGSTGELFF.

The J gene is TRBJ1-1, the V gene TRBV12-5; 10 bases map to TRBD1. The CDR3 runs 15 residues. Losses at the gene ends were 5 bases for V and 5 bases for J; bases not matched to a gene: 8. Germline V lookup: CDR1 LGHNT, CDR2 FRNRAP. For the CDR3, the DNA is TGTGCTAGTGGTCCAACGACAGGGGGCAAAACTGAAGCTTTCTTT. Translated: CASGPTTGGKTEAFF.

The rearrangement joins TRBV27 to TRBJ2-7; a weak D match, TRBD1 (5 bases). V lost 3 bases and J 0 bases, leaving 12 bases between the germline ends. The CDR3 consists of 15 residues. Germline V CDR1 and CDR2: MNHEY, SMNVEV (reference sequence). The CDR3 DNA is TGTGCCAGCAGTTTCCGGCCCGACAGCTCCTACGAGCAGTACTTC. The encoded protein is CASSFRPDSSYEQYF.

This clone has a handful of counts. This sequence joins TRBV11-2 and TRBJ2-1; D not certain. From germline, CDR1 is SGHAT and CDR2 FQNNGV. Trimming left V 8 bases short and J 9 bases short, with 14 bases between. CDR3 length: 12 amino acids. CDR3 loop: CASSHPGSEQFF. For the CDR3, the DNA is TGTGCCAGCTCACACCCAGGATCTGAGCAGTTCTTC.

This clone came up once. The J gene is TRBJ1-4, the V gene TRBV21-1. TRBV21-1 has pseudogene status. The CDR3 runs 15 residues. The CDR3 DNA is TGTGCCAGCAGCAAAGCCGGACCTCCGGGGGAAAAACTGTTTTTT. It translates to CASSKAGPPGEKLFF.

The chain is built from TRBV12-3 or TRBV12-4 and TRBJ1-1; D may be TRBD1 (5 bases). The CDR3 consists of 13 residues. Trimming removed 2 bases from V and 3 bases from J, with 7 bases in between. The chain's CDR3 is CASSLYRYTEAFF. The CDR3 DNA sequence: TGTGCCAGCAGTTTATACAGGTACACTGAAGCTTTCTTT.

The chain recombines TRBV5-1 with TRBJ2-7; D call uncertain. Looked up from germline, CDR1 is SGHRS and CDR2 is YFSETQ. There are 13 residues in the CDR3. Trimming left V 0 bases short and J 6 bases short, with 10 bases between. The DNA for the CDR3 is TGCGCCAGCAGCTTGGTGCCCACGGGCGAGCAGTACTTC. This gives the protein CASSLVPTGEQYF.

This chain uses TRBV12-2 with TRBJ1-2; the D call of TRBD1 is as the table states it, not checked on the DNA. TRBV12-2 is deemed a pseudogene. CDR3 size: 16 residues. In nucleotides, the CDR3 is TGTGCAAGTCGCTTGCGATCGGGACACACTTCGGTAGGCTACACCTTC. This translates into CASRLRSGHTSVGYTF.

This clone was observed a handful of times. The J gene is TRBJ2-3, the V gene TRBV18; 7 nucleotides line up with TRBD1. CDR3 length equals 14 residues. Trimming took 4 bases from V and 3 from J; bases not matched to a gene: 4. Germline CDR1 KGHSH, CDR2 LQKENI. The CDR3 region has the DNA TGTGCCAGCTCACGTCCGACAGGGACAGATACGCAGTATTTT. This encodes CASSRPTGTDTQYF.

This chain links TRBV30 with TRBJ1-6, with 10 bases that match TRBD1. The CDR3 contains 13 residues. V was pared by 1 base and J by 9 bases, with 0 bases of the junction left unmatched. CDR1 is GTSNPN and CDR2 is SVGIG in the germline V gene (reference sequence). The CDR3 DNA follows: TGTGCCTGGAGTGGGGACAGGGGTTCACCCCTCCACTTT. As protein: CAWSGDRGSPLHF.

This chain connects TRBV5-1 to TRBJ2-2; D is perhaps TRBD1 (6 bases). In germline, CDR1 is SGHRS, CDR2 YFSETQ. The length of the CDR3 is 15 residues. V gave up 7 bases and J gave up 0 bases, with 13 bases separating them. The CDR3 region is CASGLDRPNTGELFF. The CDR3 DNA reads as TGCGCCAGCGGACTGGACAGACCGAACACCGGGGAGCTGTTTTTT.

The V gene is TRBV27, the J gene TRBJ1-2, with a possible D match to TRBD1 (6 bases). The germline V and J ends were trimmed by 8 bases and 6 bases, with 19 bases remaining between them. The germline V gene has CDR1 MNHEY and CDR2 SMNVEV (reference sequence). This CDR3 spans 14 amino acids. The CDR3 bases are TGTGCCAGCTCAAGGAGGACAGTAGACGATGGCTACACCTTC. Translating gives CASSRRTVDDGYTF.

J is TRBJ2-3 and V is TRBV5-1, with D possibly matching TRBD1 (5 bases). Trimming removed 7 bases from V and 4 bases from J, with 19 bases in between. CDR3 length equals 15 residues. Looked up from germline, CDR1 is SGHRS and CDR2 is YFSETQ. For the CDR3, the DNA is TGCGCCAGCCGGCCAGGGCTTTCCCCCCCAGATACGCAGTATTTT. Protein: CASRPGLSPPDTQYF.

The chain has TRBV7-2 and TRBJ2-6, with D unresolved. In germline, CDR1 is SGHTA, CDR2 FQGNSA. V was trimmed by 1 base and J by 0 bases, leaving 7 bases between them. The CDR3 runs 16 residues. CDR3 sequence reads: CASSLGPFSGANVLTF. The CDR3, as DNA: TGTGCCAGCAGCTTAGGTCCGTTCTCTGGGGCCAACGTCCTGACTTTC.

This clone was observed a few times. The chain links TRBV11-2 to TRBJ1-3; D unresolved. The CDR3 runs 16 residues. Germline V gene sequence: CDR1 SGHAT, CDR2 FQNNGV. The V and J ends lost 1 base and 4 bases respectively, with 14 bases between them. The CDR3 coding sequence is TGTGCCAGCAGCTTAGCCATCCGGGGAACCGGAAACACCATATATTTT. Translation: CASSLAIRGTGNTIYF. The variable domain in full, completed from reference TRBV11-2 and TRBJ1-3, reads EAGVAQSPRYKIIEKRQSVAFWCNPISGHATLYWYQQILGQGPKLLIQFQNNGVVDDSQLPKDRFSAERLKGVDSTLKIQPAKLEDSAVYLCASSLAIRGTGNTIYFGEGSWLTVV.

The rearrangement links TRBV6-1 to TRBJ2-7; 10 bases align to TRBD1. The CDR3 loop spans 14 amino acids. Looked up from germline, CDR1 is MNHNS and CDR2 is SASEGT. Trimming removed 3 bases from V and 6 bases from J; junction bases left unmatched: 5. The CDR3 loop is CASSEGTGAGEQYF. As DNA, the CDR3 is TGTGCCAGCAGTGAGGGGACAGGGGCTGGCGAGCAGTACTTC.

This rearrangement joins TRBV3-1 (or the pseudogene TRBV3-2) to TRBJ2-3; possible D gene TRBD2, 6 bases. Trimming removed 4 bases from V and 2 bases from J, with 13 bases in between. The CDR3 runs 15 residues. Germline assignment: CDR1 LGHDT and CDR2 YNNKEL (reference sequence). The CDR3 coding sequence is TGTGCCAGCAGCCTAGGGACTTCGACCACAGATACGCAGTATTTT. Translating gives CASSLGTSTTDTQYF.

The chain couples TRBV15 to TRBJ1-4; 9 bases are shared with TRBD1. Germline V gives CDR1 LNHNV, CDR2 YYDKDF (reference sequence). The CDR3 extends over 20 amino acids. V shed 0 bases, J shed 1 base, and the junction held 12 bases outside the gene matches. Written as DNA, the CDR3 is TGTGCCACCAGCAGAGATATCAGGGACAGGGCATCGGAAACTAATGAAAAACTGTTTTTT. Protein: CATSRDIRDRASETNEKLFF.

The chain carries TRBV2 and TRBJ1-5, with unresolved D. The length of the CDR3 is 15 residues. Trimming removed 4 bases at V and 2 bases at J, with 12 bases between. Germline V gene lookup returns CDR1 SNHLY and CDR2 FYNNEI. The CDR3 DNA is TGTGCCAGCAGTGTCGAAAAGGCGGGCAATCAGCCCCAGCATTTT. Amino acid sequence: CASSVEKAGNQPQHF. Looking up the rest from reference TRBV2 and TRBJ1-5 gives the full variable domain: EPEVTQTPSHQVTQMGQEVILRCVPISNHLYFYWYRQILGQKVEFLVSFYNNEISEKSEIFDDQFSVERPDGSNFTLKIRSTKLEDSAMYFCASSVEKAGNQPQHFGDGTRLSIL.

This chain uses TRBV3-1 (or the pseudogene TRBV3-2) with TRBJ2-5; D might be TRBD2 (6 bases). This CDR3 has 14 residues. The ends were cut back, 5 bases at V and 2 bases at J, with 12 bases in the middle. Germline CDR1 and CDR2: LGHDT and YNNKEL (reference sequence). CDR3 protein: CASSKGDSQETQYF. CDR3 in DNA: TGTGCCAGCAGCAAAGGGGACTCTCAAGAGACCCAGTACTTC.

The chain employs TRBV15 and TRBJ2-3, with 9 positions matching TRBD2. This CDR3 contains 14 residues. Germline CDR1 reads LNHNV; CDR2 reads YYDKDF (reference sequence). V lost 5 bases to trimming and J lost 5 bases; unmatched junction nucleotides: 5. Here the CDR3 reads CATSVGLARDTQYF. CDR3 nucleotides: TGTGCCACCAGCGTAGGACTAGCGAGAGATACGCAGTATTTT.

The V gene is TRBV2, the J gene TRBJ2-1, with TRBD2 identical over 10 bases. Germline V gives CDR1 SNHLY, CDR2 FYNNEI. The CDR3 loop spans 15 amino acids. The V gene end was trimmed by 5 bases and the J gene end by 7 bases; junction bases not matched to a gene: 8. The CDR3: CASSRGAGGQNEQFF. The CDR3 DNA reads TGTGCCAGCAGTCGAGGAGCGGGGGGGCAGAATGAGCAGTTCTTC. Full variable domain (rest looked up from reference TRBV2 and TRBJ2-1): EPEVTQTPSHQVTQMGQEVILRCVPISNHLYFYWYRQILGQKVEFLVSFYNNEISEKSEIFDDQFSVERPDGSNFTLKIRSTKLEDSAMYFCASSRGAGGQNEQFFGPGTRLTVL.